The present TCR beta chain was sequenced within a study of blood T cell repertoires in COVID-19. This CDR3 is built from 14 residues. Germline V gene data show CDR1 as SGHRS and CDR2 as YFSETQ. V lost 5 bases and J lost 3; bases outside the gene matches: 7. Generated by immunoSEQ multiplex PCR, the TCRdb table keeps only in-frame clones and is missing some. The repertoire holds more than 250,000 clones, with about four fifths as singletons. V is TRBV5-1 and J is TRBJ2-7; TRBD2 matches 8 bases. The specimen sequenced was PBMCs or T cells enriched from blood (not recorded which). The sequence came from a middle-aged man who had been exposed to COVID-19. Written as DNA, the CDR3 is TGCGCCAGCAGATCCGGAGCGGGAGACTACGAGCAGTACTTC. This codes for CASRSGAGDYEQYF.